This T cell receptor (beta chain) was captured by sequencing in a study of identical twins. MiXCR was run by TCRdb on the 5' RACE reads, yielding one entry per CDR3 protein. Of about 470,000 distinct CDR3 sequences listed, 20% to 25% were seen once; the top ten hold 2.9%. Study findings and constraints: Twins showed weaker excess sharing in their beta out-of-frame sequences.

With respect to this clonotype: As yet, its antigen is unknown.

The CDR3 is 15 amino acids. Trimming removed 0 bases from V and 6 bases from J; junction bases left unmatched: 4. CDR1 is SGHKS and CDR2 is YYEKEE in the germline V gene (reference sequence). A further study also used this sample, focusing on T cells expressing NK-cell markers. In that study: Sorted CD3+CD56-NKG2C+, CD3+CD56+NKG2C+ and CD3+CD56+NKG2C- T cells supplied the TCR beta repertoires. With an anti-gamma-delta TCR antibody, sorting in several experiments was kept to alpha-beta TCR T cells. Dominant NKG2C+ clonotype frequencies of roughly 1.0-7.0% of CD8+ T cells were measured in more than five donors.

The gene calls are TRBV5-5 and TRBJ2-1, with TRBD2 matching over 9 bases. The TCR sequence derives from a woman between 18 and 30 years old in good health. Sequencing was carried out using CD4+ T cells sorted from blood. As DNA, the CDR3 is TGTGCCAGCAGCTTGGCCTCTAGCGGGGTCAATGAGCAGTTCTTC. It codes for CASSLASSGVNEQFF.